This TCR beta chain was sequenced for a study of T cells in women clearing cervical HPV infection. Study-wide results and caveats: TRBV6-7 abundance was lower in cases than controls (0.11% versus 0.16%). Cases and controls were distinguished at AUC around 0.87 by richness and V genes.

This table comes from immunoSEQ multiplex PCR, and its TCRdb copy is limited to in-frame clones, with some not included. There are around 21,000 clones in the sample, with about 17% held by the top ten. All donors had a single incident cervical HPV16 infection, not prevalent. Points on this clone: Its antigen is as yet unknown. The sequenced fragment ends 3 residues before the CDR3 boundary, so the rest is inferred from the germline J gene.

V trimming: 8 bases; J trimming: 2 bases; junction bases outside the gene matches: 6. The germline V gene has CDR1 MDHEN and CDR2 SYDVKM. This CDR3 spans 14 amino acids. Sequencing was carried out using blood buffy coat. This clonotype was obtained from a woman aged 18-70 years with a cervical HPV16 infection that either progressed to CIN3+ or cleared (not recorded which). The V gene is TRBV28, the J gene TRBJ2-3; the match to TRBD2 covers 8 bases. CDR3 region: CASGERGTTDTQYF. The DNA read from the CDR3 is TGTGCCAGCGGAGAGCGGGGGACCACAGATACG.